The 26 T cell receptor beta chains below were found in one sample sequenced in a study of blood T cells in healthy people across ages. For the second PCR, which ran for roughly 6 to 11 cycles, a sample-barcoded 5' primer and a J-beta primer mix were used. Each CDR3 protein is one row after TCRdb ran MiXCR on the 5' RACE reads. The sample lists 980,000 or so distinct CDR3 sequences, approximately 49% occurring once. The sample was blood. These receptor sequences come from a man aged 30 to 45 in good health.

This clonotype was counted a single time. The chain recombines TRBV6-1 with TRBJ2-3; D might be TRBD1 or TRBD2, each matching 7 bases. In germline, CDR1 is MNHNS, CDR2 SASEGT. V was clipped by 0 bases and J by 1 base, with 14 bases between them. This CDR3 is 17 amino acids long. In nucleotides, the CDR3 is TGTGCCAGCAGTGAAGCGCGGGGGACAGCGGGCACAGATACGCAGTATTTT. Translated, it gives CASSEARGTAGTDTQYF.

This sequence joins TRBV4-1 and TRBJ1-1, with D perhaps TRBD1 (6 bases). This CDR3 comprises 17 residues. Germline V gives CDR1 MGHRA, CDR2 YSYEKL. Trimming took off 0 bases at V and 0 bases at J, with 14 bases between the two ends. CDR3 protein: CASSQDNVGGLNTEAFF. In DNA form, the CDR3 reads TGCGCCAGCAGCCAAGATAATGTCGGGGGCTTGAACACTGAAGCTTTCTTT.

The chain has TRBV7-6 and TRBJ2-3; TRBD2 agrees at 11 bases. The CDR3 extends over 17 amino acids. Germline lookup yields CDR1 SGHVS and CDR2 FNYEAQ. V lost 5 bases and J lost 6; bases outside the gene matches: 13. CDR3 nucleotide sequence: TGTGCCAGCAGCCCAGGGGGGACTAGCGGAAATTGGGATACGCAGTATTTT. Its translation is CASSPGGTSGNWDTQYF.

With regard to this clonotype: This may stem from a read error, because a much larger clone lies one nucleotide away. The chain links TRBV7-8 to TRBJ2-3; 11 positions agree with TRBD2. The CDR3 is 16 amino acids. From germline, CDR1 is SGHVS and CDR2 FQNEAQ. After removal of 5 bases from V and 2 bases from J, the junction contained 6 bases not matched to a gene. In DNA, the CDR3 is TGTGCCAGCAGCCATCCTAGCGGGGGGACCACAGATACGCAGTATTTT. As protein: CASSHPSGGTTDTQYF.

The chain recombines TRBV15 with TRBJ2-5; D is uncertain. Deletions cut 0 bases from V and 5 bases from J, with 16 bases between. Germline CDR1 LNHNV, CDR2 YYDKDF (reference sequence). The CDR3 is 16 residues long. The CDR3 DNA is TGTGCCACCAGCAGAGACCCATCGACATTCGCGGAGACCCAGTACTTC. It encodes CATSRDPSTFAETQYF.

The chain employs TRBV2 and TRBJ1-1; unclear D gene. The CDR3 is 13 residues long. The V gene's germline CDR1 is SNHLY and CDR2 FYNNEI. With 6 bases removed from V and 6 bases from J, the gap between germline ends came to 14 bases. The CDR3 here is CASSGRGIPEAFF. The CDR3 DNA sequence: TGTGCCAGCAGCGGACGGGGTATCCCTGAAGCTTTCTTT.

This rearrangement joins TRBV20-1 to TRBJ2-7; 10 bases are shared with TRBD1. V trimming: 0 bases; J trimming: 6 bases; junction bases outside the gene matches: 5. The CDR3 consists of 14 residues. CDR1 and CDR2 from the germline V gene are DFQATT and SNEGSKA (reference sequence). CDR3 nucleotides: TGCAGTGCTAGAGATACGGGGACAGGGGCCGAGCAGTACTTC. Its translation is CSARDTGTGAEQYF.

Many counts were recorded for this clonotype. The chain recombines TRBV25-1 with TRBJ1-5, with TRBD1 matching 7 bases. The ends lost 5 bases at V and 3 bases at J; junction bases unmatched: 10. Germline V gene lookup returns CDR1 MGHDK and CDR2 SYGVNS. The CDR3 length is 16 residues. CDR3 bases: TGTGCCAGCAGTCGGAGCCCGACAGGGACCAATCAGCCCCAGCATTTT. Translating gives CASSRSPTGTNQPQHF.

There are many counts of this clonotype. CDR3 DNA sequence: TGTGCCAGCAGCTGGGCGAGCTCCTACGAGCAGTACTTC. Residues: CASSWASSYEQYF. The chain recombines TRBV6-2 or TRBV6-3 with TRBJ2-7; D is unresolved. Trimming stripped 6 bases from V and 0 bases from J, with 9 bases between. The germline V gene has CDR1 MNHEY and CDR2 SVGEGT. CDR3 length: 13 residues.

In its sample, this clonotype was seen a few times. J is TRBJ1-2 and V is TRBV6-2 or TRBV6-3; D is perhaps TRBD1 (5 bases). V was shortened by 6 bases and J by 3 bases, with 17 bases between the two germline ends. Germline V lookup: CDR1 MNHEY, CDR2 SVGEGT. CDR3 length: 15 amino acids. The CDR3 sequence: CASSGTAASHYGYTF. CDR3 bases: TGTGCCAGCAGCGGGACGGCAGCCAGCCACTATGGCTACACCTTC.

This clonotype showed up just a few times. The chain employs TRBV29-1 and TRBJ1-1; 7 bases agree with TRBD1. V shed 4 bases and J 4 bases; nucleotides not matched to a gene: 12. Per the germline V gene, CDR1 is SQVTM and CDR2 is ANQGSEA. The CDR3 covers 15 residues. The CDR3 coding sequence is TGCAGCGTTGTGGGACAGTTATTTGCCAGCACTGAAGCTTTCTTT. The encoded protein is CSVVGQLFASTEAFF.

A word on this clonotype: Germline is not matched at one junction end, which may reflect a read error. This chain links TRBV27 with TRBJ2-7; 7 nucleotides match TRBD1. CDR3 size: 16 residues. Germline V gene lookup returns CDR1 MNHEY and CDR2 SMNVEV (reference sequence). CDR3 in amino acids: CANSSTGAEPTYEQYF. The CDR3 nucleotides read TGTGCCAACAGTTCTACAGGGGCCGAACCGACCTACGAGCAGTACTTC.

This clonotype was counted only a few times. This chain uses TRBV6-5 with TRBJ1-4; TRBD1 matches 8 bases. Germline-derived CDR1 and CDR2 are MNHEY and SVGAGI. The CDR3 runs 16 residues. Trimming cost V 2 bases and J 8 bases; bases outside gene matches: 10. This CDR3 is CASSYASGTGGEKLFF. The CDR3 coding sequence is TGTGCCAGCAGTTACGCCTCCGGGACAGGAGGAGAAAAACTGTTTTTT.

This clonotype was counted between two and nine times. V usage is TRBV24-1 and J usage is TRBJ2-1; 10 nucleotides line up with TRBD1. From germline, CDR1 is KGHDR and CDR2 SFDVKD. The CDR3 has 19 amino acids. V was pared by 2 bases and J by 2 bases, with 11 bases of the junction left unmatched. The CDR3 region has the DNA TGTGCCACCAGTGATTCTGAAGAAGGACAGGGGGTGACCTACAATGAGCAGTTCTTC. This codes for CATSDSEEGQGVTYNEQFF.

CDR3 nucleotide sequence: TGTGCCAGCAGCTGGGGACAGGGGACCACCGGGGAGCTGTTTTTT. As protein: CASSWGQGTTGELFF. The gene calls are TRBV5-5 and TRBJ2-2; 10 bases line up with TRBD1. The CDR3 totals 15 residues. Germline CDR1 and CDR2: SGHKS and YYEKEE (reference sequence). V trimming: 3 bases; J trimming: 4 bases; junction bases outside the gene matches: 3.

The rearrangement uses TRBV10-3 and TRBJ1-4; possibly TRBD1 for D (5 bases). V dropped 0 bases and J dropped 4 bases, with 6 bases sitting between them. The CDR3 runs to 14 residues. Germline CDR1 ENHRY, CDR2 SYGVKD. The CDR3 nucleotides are TGTGCCATCAGTGAGTCGGGGGTTAATGAAAAACTGTTTTTT. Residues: CAISESGVNEKLFF.

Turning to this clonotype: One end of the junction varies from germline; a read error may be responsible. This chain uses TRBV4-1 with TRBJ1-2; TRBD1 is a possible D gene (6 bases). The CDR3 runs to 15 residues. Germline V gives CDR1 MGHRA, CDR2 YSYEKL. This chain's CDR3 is CASSQGGLQGYGCTF. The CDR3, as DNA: TGCGCCAGCAGCCAAGGGGGACTACAGGGATATGGCTGCACCTTC.

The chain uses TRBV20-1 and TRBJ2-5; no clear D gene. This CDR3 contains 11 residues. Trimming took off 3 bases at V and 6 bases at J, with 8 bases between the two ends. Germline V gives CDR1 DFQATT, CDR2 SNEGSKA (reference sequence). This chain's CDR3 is CSASSTKTQYF. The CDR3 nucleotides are TGCAGTGCTAGTAGTACGAAGACCCAGTACTTC.

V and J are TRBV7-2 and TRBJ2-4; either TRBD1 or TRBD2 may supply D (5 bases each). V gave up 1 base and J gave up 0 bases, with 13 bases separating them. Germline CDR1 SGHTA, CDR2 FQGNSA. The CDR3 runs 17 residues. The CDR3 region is CASSLDGGWGAKNIQYF. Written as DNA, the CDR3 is TGTGCCAGCAGCTTAGATGGGGGATGGGGAGCCAAAAACATTCAGTACTTC.

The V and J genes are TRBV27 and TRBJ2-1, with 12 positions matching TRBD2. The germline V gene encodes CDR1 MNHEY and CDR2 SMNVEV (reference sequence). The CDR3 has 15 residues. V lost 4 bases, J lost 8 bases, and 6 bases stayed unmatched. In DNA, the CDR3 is TGTGCCAGCAGTTCCCTACTAGCGGGGGGACATGAGCAGTTCTTC. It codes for CASSSLLAGGHEQFF.

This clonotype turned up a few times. The CDR3 DNA reads as TGCGCCAGCAGCATCCAGACTAGCGGGGGCCCCACAGATACGCAGTATTTT. The encoded protein is CASSIQTSGGPTDTQYF. V is TRBV5-1 and J is TRBJ2-3; TRBD2 aligns across 12 bases. Germline V gives CDR1 SGHRS, CDR2 YFSETQ. After removal of 4 bases from V and 2 bases from J, the junction contained 8 bases not matched to a gene. There are 17 residues in the CDR3.

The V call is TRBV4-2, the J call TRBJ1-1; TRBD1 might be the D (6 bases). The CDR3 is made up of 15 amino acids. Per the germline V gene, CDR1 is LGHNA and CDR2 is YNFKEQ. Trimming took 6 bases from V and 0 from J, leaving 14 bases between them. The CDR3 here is CASSLRTDMNTEAFF. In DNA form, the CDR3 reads TGTGCCAGCAGTTTAAGGACAGACATGAACACTGAAGCTTTCTTT.

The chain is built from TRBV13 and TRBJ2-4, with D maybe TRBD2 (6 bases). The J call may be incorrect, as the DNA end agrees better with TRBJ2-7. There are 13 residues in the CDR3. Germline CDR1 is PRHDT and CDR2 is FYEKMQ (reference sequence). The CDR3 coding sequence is TGTGCCAGCAGCGCCACGGACTACAACGAGCAGTACTTC. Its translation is CASSATDYNEQYF.

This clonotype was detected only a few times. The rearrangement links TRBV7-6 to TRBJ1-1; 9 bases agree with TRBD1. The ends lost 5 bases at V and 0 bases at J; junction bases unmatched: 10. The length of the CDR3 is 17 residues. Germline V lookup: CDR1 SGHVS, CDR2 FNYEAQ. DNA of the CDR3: TGTGCCAGCAGCCCGCCCGGGACAGGGCCCATGAACACTGAAGCTTTCTTT. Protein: CASSPPGTGPMNTEAFF.

CDR3 nucleotide sequence: TGTGCCAGCAGTTTTGGCGCAGGAGTCGAGCAGTACTTC. It is translated as CASSFGAGVEQYF. This chain uses TRBV27 with TRBJ2-7, with D hard to call. V was shortened by 3 bases and J by 6 bases, with 12 bases between the two germline ends. Germline lookup yields CDR1 MNHEY and CDR2 SMNVEV (reference sequence). The CDR3 sequence is 13 residues long.

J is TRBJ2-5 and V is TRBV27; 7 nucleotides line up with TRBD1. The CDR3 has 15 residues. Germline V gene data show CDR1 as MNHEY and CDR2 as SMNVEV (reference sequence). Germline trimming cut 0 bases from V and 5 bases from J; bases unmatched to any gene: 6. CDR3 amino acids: CASSLSRGGLETQYF. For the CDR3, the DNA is TGTGCCAGCAGTTTATCTCGAGGGGGCCTGGAGACCCAGTACTTC.